Listed below are T cell receptor beta chains from one sample, sequenced in a study of T cell clones after liver transplantation. TCRdb's table, derived via immunoSEQ multiplex PCR, lists solely in-frame clones and lacks some. The sample lists about 75,000 clones, roughly 84% seen once, with 2.1% in the top ten. Sequencing used CD4+ T cells from blood, obtained about 50 months after liver transplant. Receptors were obtained from a human patient who received a liver transplant. Some T cells may possibly be graft donor cells. Each CDR3 is given with its conserved first and last residue. D genes are given only for firm matches. Only part of the rows carry a size: once, few, many, or a class if the clone is expanded.

j_call | d_call | v_call | cdr3_length | clone_size | cdr3_aa | cdr3_nt
TRBJ1-2 | TRBD1 | TRBV2 | 14 | few | CASTGLTGGYGYTF | TGTGCCAGCACCGGCTTGACAGGGGGCTATGGCTACACCTTC
TRBJ2-5 | - | TRBV9 | 14 | - | CASSARTAQETQYF | TGTGCCAGCAGCGCCCGGACAGCCCAAGAGACCCAGTACTTC
TRBJ2-5 | TRBD2 | TRBV7-2 | 15 | once | CASSLPLAGAETQYF | TGTGCCAGCAGCTTACCGCTAGCGGGAGCGGAGACCCAGTACTTC
TRBJ2-5 | - | TRBV5-1 | 15 | - | CASSPDVSGTETQYF | TGCGCCAGCAGCCCGGACGTATCGGGGACAGAGACCCAGTACTTC
TRBJ1-1 | - | TRBV6-5 | 13 | - | CASSYRGGTEAFF | TGTGCCAGCAGTTACAGAGGGGGCACTGAAGCTTTCTTT
TRBJ1-5 | - | TRBV19 | 14 | - | CASRLRGSNQPQHF | TGTGCCAGCCGCTTAAGGGGTAGCAATCAGCCCCAGCATTTT
TRBJ1-1 | TRBD1 | TRBV30 | 12 | - | CAWGQGDTEAFF | TGTGCCTGGGGACAGGGGGACACTGAAGCTTTCTTT
TRBJ2-1 | TRBD2 | TRBV7-2 | 12 | - | CASTSEREGQFF | TGTGCCAGCACCTCCGAGCGGGAGGGCCAGTTCTTC
TRBJ2-1 | TRBD1 | TRBV4-1 | 17 | - | CASSQVGTGKGRNEQFF | TGCGCCAGCAGCCAAGTCGGGACAGGGAAGGGTCGCAATGAGCAGTTCTTC
TRBJ2-5 | - | TRBV5-1 | 14 | - | CASSTTGFGETQYF | TGCGCCAGCAGTACGACGGGGTTCGGGGAGACCCAGTACTTC
TRBJ1-2 | - | TRBV7-2 | 15 | - | CASTPTRGPNYGYTF | TGTGCCAGCACCCCTACCCGGGGACCTAACTATGGCTACACCTTC
TRBJ2-1 | - | TRBV7-9 | 14 | - | CASSLGGGAWEQFF | TGTGCCAGCAGCTTAGGTGGGGGGGCTTGGGAGCAGTTCTTC
TRBJ1-2 | - | TRBV6-1 | 13 | - | CASSENRVNGYTF | TGTGCCAGCAGTGAAAACAGGGTAAATGGCTACACCTTC
TRBJ2-4 | - | TRBV6-1 | 16 | - | CASSEYRVGAKNIQYF | TGTGCCAGCAGTGAATATCGGGTCGGTGCCAAAAACATTCAGTACTTC
TRBJ1-2 | - | TRBV29-1 | 14 | - | CSVDKPPRDYGYTF | TGCAGCGTTGATAAACCGCCACGAGACTATGGCTACACCTTC
TRBJ1-6 | TRBD1 | TRBV19 | 14 | few | CASRTDRAVSPLHF | TGTGCCAGTAGAACGGACAGGGCGGTTTCACCCCTCCACTTT
TRBJ2-1 | - | TRBV28 | 15 | - | CASSPQLSSYNEQFF | TGTGCCAGCAGTCCTCAATTGAGCTCCTACAATGAGCAGTTCTTC
TRBJ2-3 | - | TRBV9 | 15 | - | CASSKQDSRGDTQYF | TGTGCCAGCAGCAAACAGGACAGCAGGGGAGATACGCAGTATTTT
TRBJ2-7 | TRBD2 | TRBV5-4 | 12 | - | CASSLREGEQYF | TGTGCCAGCAGCCTCAGGGAGGGCGAGCAGTACTTC